This T cell receptor (beta chain) appears in the sequencing data of a study of T-cell reconstitution after alpha-beta-depleted transplantation in children. Preparation of the TCRbeta library involved a method that used unique molecular identifiers. TCRdb analysed the PCR reads with MiXCR anew, one entry per CDR3 protein. The sample yields 360,000 or so distinct CDR3 sequences, around 21% seen once. CDR1 is DFQATT and CDR2 is SNEGSKA in the germline V gene (reference sequence). The CDR3 contains 14 residues. Trimming removed 4 bases from V and 1 base from J; junction bases left unmatched: 3. A few counts support this clonotype.

The receptor's source is a human donor who donated a stem cell graft to a child with acute myeloid leukemia. The material sequenced was PBMCs from the stem cell graft donor, taken from the stem cell graft. The genes are TRBV20-1 and TRBJ2-7, with 11 nucleotides matching TRBD1. CDR3 sequence (DNA): TGCAGTGCTAACCGGGACAGGGGGTCCTACGAGCAGTACTTC. The encoded protein is CSANRDRGSYEQYF.